The T cell receptor beta chain described here comes from a study of vaccination and CD4 T cells after COVID-19. Treatment specified: roughly nine-day PBMC culture with coronavirus spike peptide pools or control peptides (ViraFEST assay). Investigators obtained the unexposed donor's CD4+ T cells before the COVID-19 pandemic (2011-2018). With the Oncomine TCR Beta short-read assay, DNA from cultured CD4+ T cells was sequenced. MiXCR, run by TCRdb on the PCR reads, gives a single entry per CDR3 protein. The sample has 8,000 to 9,000 distinct CDR3 sequences, about 43% seen once. Worth noting for this clonotype: Its target is unknown.

The receptor's source is a human donor in good health. Sequencing was carried out using CD4+ T cells from blood, cultured in vitro.

The CDR3 sequence: CASRQMSGLSGEQYF. The CDR3, as DNA: TGTGCCAGCAGACAAATGAGCGGGCTTTCGGGAGAGCAGTACTTC. The rearrangement uses TRBV28 and TRBJ2-7, with D perhaps TRBD2 (6 bases). The CDR3 has 15 amino acids. Per the germline V gene, CDR1 is MDHEN and CDR2 is SYDVKM. V lost 6 bases, J lost 7 bases, and 22 bases lay in between.